The next 18 T cell receptor beta chains were all read from a single sample in a study of CD8 T cells in ankylosing spondylitis. Using its own MiXCR run on the 5' RACE reads, TCRdb lists one record per CDR3 protein. The sample carries about 210,000 distinct CDR3 sequences, less than 9.5% recorded once. Sequencing used blood, either unsorted or a sorted T cell fraction (not recorded which). The source is a female donor with ankylosing spondylitis or in good health (not recorded which).

The sample holds a few counts of this clonotype. V gene TRBV19 combines with J gene TRBJ2-3; 8 bases map to TRBD1. The CDR3 loop spans 17 amino acids. V lost 2 bases and J lost 5; bases outside the gene matches: 12. In germline, CDR1 is LNHDA, CDR2 SQIVND (reference sequence). The CDR3 is CASSINVVGTGKDTQYF. For the CDR3, the DNA is TGTGCCAGTAGTATAAATGTGGTGGGGACAGGCAAAGATACGCAGTATTTT.

This clonotype appeared many times. The V gene is TRBV15, the J gene TRBJ1-1; TRBD1 matches 8 bases. In germline, CDR1 is LNHNV, CDR2 YYDKDF (reference sequence). Trimming took 5 bases from V and 5 from J; bases not matched to a gene: 10. CDR3 size: 15 residues. Here the CDR3 reads CATSPWTGTKTEAFF. The CDR3 DNA follows: TGTGCCACCAGCCCTTGGACAGGGACTAAAACTGAAGCTTTCTTT.

This clonotype was picked up many times. V is TRBV10-3 and J is TRBJ2-6; D remains unclear. Germline CDR1 ENHRY, CDR2 SYGVKD. Trimming removed 0 bases from V and 2 bases from J, with 8 bases in between. CDR3 length: 16 residues. The CDR3 region has the DNA TGTGCCATCAGTGAGTCGATACGAGCTGGGGCCAACGTCCTGACTTTC. This sequence encodes CAISESIRAGANVLTF.

This clonotype was seen repeatedly, ten times or more. This sequence joins TRBV5-1 and TRBJ2-3, with 8 bases that match TRBD1. This CDR3 region has 19 residues. Trimming took 0 bases from V and 2 from J; bases not matched to a gene: 14. Per germline, CDR1 SGHRS and CDR2 YFSETQ. The CDR3 here is CASSLAQGAYRPFTDTQYF. The CDR3 DNA follows: TGCGCCAGCAGCTTGGCTCAGGGGGCCTACCGGCCCTTCACAGATACGCAGTATTTT.

The table lists this clonotype with a few counts. The CDR3 protein is CASGQGTGGYTF. CDR3 coding DNA: TGTGCCAGCGGACAGGGTACGGGTGGCTACACCTTC. The genes are TRBV7-2 and TRBJ1-2, with 8 nucleotides matching TRBD1. CDR1 SGHTA and CDR2 FQGNSA come from the germline V gene. This CDR3 is 12 amino acids long. V lost 8 bases, J lost 7 bases, and 6 bases stayed unmatched.

This clonotype was seen at least ten times. The chain has TRBV12-3 or TRBV12-4 and TRBJ1-2, with D unclear. V lost 4 bases and J lost 8, with 20 bases in between. The CDR3 loop spans 15 amino acids. The DNA for the CDR3 is TGTGCCAGCAGTTCACAATTAGGCGGCGCGGGGGGCTACACCTTC. Amino acids: CASSSQLGGAGGYTF.

This clonotype appeared many times. V is TRBV4-3 and J is TRBJ2-3, with 10 bases aligning to TRBD2. Germline V gives CDR1 LGHNA, CDR2 YSLEER. This CDR3 comprises 18 residues. The junction had 13 bases not matched to a gene; V was cut back by 3 bases and J by 4 bases. CDR3 sequence: CASSQGTPTSGLADTQYF. DNA of the CDR3: TGCGCCAGCAGCCAGGGTACCCCGACTAGCGGGCTGGCAGATACGCAGTATTTT.

This clonotype was seen many times. The chain is built from TRBV7-6 and TRBJ2-6; possible D gene TRBD2, 5 bases. Germline CDR1 SGHVS, CDR2 FNYEAQ. The V gene lost 10 bases and the J gene lost 0 bases, with 10 bases spanning the gap. CDR3 length: 14 residues. The CDR3 DNA is TGTGCCACCGTTGAGGGCTCTGGGGCCAACGTCCTGACTTTC. Translated, it gives CATVEGSGANVLTF.

This clonotype was picked up a small number of times. The chain uses TRBV15 and TRBJ2-7; TRBD1 agrees at 8 bases. The germline V gene has CDR1 LNHNV and CDR2 YYDKDF (reference sequence). This CDR3 is built from 12 residues. The V segment lost 3 bases and the J segment 12 bases; nucleotides outside the gene matches: 7. CDR3 in DNA: TGTGCCACCAGCAGTGACAGGGGCATTCGGTACTTC. Protein product: CATSSDRGIRYF.

This clonotype came up a few times. This chain uses TRBV11-3 with TRBJ2-2; D may be TRBD1 (5 bases). The CDR3 has 14 amino acids. Germline loops: CDR1 SGHNT, CDR2 YENEEA. Trimming removed 3 bases from V and 8 bases from J, with 13 bases in between. The CDR3 DNA reads TGTGCCAGCAGCTTGGGGCGGACGGAAGGGGAGCTGTTTTTT. Residues: CASSLGRTEGELFF. Complete variable domain (other parts from reference TRBV11-3 and TRBJ2-2): EAGVVQSPRYKIIEKKQPVAFWCNPISGHNTLYWYLQNLGQGPELLIRYENEEAVDDSQLPKDRFSAERLKGVDSTLKIQPAELGDSAVYLCASSLGRTEGELFFGEGSRLTVL.

This clonotype was detected many times. The rearrangement joins TRBV7-2 to TRBJ2-5; D gene unclear. Germline CDR1 reads SGHTA; CDR2 reads FQGNSA. This CDR3 has 15 amino acids. Trimming stripped 0 bases from V and 2 bases from J, with 10 bases between. The chain's CDR3 is CASSLADAGQETQYF. Written as DNA, the CDR3 is TGTGCCAGCAGCTTAGCGGACGCAGGACAAGAGACCCAGTACTTC.

This clonotype occurred many times. The V call is TRBV9, the J call TRBJ2-1; the D gene is possibly TRBD2 (5 bases). The V gene lost 0 bases and the J gene lost 4 bases, with 14 bases spanning the gap. The CDR3 has 16 residues. Germline V gives CDR1 SGDLS, CDR2 YYNGEE. The CDR3, as DNA: TGTGCCAGCAGCGTAGGTCGGGATCCGGTGTACAATGAGCAGTTCTTC. Its translation: CASSVGRDPVYNEQFF.

A few counts support this clonotype. The rearrangement joins TRBV7-9 to TRBJ2-7; D is perhaps TRBD1 or TRBD2 (6 bases each). Germline V gives CDR1 SEHNR, CDR2 FQNEAQ (reference sequence). The V end lost 5 bases, the J end lost 5 bases, and 25 bases lay between the germline ends. The CDR3 length is 17 residues. The chain's CDR3 is CASSAPTGTAGVHEQYF. The CDR3, as DNA: TGTGCCAGCAGCGCACCGACCGGGACTGCAGGGGTGCACGAGCAGTACTTC.

This clonotype has at least ten counts. The genes are TRBV5-1 and TRBJ1-1, with a weak D call TRBD1 (6 bases). Germline V CDR1 and CDR2: SGHRS, YFSETQ. With 4 bases removed from V and 4 bases from J, the gap between germline ends came to 14 bases. The length of the CDR3 is 14 residues. The CDR3 loop is CASSQDSEGTEAFF. The CDR3 DNA reads as TGCGCCAGCAGCCAGGACAGCGAAGGCACTGAAGCTTTCTTT.

The chain is built from TRBV11-2 and TRBJ2-3; D not certain. The CDR3 sequence is 14 residues long. Trimming took off 2 bases at V and 5 bases at J, with 11 bases between the two ends. Germline CDR1 and CDR2: SGHAT and FQNNGV. CDR3 in amino acids: CASSLLGSKDTQYF. The CDR3 DNA sequence: TGTGCCAGCAGCTTACTAGGTTCCAAAGATACGCAGTATTTT.

The chain employs TRBV20-1 and TRBJ1-5; perhaps TRBD1 as D (5 bases). The germline gives CDR1 DFQATT, CDR2 SNEGSKA (reference sequence). V shed 3 bases and J shed 1 base, with 13 bases lying between them. This CDR3 has 15 amino acids. The CDR3 DNA follows: TGCAGTGCTAGTCCCTCAGGGCAGAGCAATCAGCCCCAGCATTTT. Amino acids: CSASPSGQSNQPQHF.

This clonotype was picked up many times. The rearrangement uses TRBV2 and TRBJ2-1; possibly TRBD1 for D (6 bases). CDR1 is SNHLY and CDR2 is FYNNEI in the germline V gene. Trimming shortened V by 7 bases and J by 2 bases, and 12 bases separated the two germline ends. The CDR3 length is 14 residues. As DNA, the CDR3 is TGTGCCAGCACCCCGGACAGTGCCTACAATGAGCAGTTCTTC. Translating gives CASTPDSAYNEQFF.

This clonotype was counted many times. The rearrangement links TRBV9 to TRBJ2-1, with D possibly TRBD1 on 6 matching bases. V lost 3 bases, J lost 6 bases, and 13 bases lay in between. This CDR3 contains 14 residues. Germline V gene lookup returns CDR1 SGDLS and CDR2 YYNGEE. The CDR3 region is CASSGQGTGNEQFF. The DNA of the CDR3 is TGTGCCAGCAGCGGCCAGGGGACCGGCAATGAGCAGTTCTTC.